The source of this T cell receptor (beta chain) is a study of OX40 agonist ivuxolimab in advanced cancers. Overall study context: Participants could have had prior anti-PD-1, anti-PD-L1 or anti-CTLA-4 therapy, and about 37% had some. Findings and caveats of the study: Low levels of normalized T-cell clonal expansion also appeared in some nonresponders. Still undetermined is the antigen specificity of the expanded peripheral T cells. With doses of 0.1 to 3.0 mg/kg, CD4+ and CD8+ blood T cells had undergone clonal expansion by week 6.

This clone was picked up one time. Its antigen is undetermined. Profiling relied on immunoSEQ multiplex PCR, and the TCRdb table lists in-frame clones only, not all of them. Of 60,000 to 80,000 clones detected, about 88% appear once; the ten largest clones hold around 10%. Sequenced here: CD4+ or CD8+ T cells sorted from blood, sampled in a trial of the OX40 agonist ivuxolimab. This clonotype originated in an adult with an advanced solid tumor such as melanoma, head and neck, liver or kidney cancer.

CDR3 coding DNA: TGTGCCAGTAGTACCCGACCGGAGGATAACTATGGCTACACCTTC. As protein: CASSTRPEDNYGYTF. J is TRBJ1-2 and V is TRBV19; D ambiguous. V gave up 4 bases and J gave up 1 base, with 13 bases separating them. The CDR3 covers 15 residues. Germline V CDR1 and CDR2: LNHDA, SQIVND (reference sequence).